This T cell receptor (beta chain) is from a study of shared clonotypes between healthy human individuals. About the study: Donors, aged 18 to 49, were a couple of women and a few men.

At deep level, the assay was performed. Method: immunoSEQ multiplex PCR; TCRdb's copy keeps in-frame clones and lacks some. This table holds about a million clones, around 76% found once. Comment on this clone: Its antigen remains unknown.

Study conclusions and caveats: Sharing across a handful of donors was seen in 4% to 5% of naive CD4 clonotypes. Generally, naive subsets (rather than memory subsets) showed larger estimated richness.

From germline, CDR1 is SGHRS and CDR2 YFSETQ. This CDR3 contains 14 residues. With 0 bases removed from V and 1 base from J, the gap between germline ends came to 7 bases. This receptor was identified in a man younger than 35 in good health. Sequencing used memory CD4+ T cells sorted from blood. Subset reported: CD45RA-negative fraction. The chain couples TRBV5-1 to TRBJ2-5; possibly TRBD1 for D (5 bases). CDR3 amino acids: CASSLGGLQETQYF. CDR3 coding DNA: TGCGCCAGCAGCTTGGGGGGCCTCCAAGAGACCCAGTACTTC.